The TCR beta chain described here comes from a study of blood T cells in healthy people across ages. As for this clonotype: What it recognizes is unknown.

Study results and caveats: Bulk PBMC profiling left naive and antigen-experienced comparisons inconclusive.

Sample-barcoded 5' priming and a J-beta primer mix drove a second PCR of roughly 7 to 11 cycles. MiXCR, applied by TCRdb to the 5' RACE reads, yields one record per CDR3 protein. This table has roughly 790,000 distinct CDR3 sequences, 43% appearing once. Sequencing used blood. The receptor comes from a woman in her fifties or sixties in good health.

The CDR3, as DNA: TGTGCCAGCAGCTTATCCCTAGCGGGGGCTGGCGGGGAGCTGTTTTTT. Translation gives CASSLSLAGAGGELFF. The chain recombines TRBV7-2 with TRBJ2-2; 10 nucleotides agree with TRBD2. The V gene end was trimmed by 2 bases and the J gene end by 7 bases; junction bases not matched to a gene: 7. The CDR3 extends over 16 amino acids. The germline V gene encodes CDR1 SGHTA and CDR2 FQGNSA.